Listed here are 6 T cell receptor beta chains from one sample, sequenced in a study of T cell repertoires in cytomegalovirus infection. The antigens these receptors bind are not known. TCRdb called the reads again in MiXCR, with one record for every CDR3 protein. This repertoire shows hundreds of thousands of distinct CDR3 sequences, 30% to 35% found once; its top ten account for around 12%. The sample in question was cultured CD8+ T cells from PBMCs, obtained from culture after CMV antigen stimulation. These receptors originate from a human donor in good health (CMV status not recorded). Some clones in this sample may be carry-over from other donors' samples.

On this clonotype: This may come from a read error, since a much larger clone is one base off. The chain joins TRBV7-2 to TRBJ1-1; tentatively, D is TRBD1 (5 bases). The CDR3 is 12 amino acids. Trimming removed 5 bases from V and 11 bases from J, with 15 bases in between. Germline assignment: CDR1 SGHTA and CDR2 FQGNSA. The CDR3 nucleotides are TGTGCCAGCAGCCCGGTGGGGGACTGGGCTTTCTTT. Translated, it gives CASSPVGDWAFF. The full variable domain, its missing parts supplied by reference TRBV7-2 and TRBJ1-1, is GAGVSQSPSNKVTEKGKDVELRCDPISGHTALYWYRQSLGQGLEFLIYFQGNSAPDKSGLPSDRFSAERTGGSVSTLTIQRTQQEDSAVYLCASSPVGDWAFFGQGTRLTVV.

The chain joins TRBV4-3 to TRBJ1-3; the D is unclear. Trimming took off 0 bases at V and 0 bases at J, with 12 bases between the two ends. Germline CDR1 and CDR2: LGHNA and YSLEER. There are 17 residues in the CDR3. The CDR3 DNA is TGCGCCAGCAGCCAAGACAACCTCCTTCGCTCTGGAAACACCATATATTTT. The encoded protein is CASSQDNLLRSGNTIYF.

This chain connects TRBV5-4 to TRBJ2-5; no reliable D call. The CDR3 sequence is 12 residues long. The V end was cut by 4 bases, the J end by 4 bases, with 8 bases between. Germline V lookup: CDR1 SGHNT, CDR2 YYREEE (reference sequence). This chain's CDR3 is CASSIRTETQYF. DNA of the CDR3: TGTGCCAGCAGCATCAGGACAGAGACCCAGTACTTC. Complete variable domain (other parts from reference TRBV5-4 and TRBJ2-5): ETGVTQSPTHLIKTRGQQVTLRCSSQSGHNTVSWYQQALGQGPQFIFQYYREEENGRGNFPPRFSGLQFPNYSSELNVNALELDDSALYLCASSIRTETQYFGPGTRLLVL.

The chain uses TRBV5-1 and TRBJ2-5; TRBD2 agrees at 16 bases. Losses at the gene ends were 2 bases for V and 7 bases for J; bases not matched to a gene: 5. The CDR3 has 16 residues. From germline, CDR1 is SGHRS and CDR2 YFSETQ. The CDR3 DNA reads TGCGCCAGCAGCTTATCGGGACTAGCGGGGGGGCTGACCCAGTACTTC. Protein sequence: CASSLSGLAGGLTQYF.

The rearrangement joins TRBV27 to TRBJ2-1; a possible D gene is TRBD2 (5 bases). Germline values: CDR1 MNHEY, CDR2 SMNVEV (reference sequence). The CDR3 totals 14 residues. V shed 2 bases and J shed 8 bases, with 13 bases lying between them. CDR3 in amino acids: CASSLVTNGDEQFF. The CDR3 DNA follows: TGTGCCAGCAGTTTAGTTACAAACGGGGATGAGCAGTTCTTC.

The CDR3 loop is CSARDPTDLRTGGPNEQFF. The CDR3 DNA follows: TGCAGTGCTAGAGATCCGACCGATCTTCGGACGGGGGGGCCCAATGAGCAGTTCTTC. The chain has TRBV20-1 and TRBJ2-1; 8 bases line up with TRBD2. CDR1 is DFQATT and CDR2 is SNEGSKA in the germline V gene (reference sequence). V shed 0 bases, J shed 6 bases, and the junction held 19 bases outside the gene matches. The CDR3 is made up of 19 amino acids.